This TCR beta chain came from a study of regulatory T cells in long-lasting Graves disease. Documented time point: newly diagnosed GD, antithyroid drugs for less than 3 months. Extracted RNA from PBMCs served as the source of the TCR library. Study-level points and caveats: Possibly, too few samples lowered accuracy.

J was trimmed by 0 bases and V by 3 bases; bases with no gene match: 5. Germline V gives CDR1 MNHEY, CDR2 SMNVEV (reference sequence). The length of the CDR3 is 15 residues. Through Arm-PCR of CDR3 regions and iRepertoire HTBI primers, TCR beta libraries were built. MiXCR, applied by TCRdb to the multiplex PCR reads, yields one record per CDR3 protein. Here the sample spans more than 400,000 distinct CDR3 sequences, about 16% being singletons. This clonotype was seen repeatedly, ten times or more. Its antigen is currently unknown. The sample was also reused in another study, on T cells in Graves' hyperthyroidism and ophthalmopathy. From that report: When ophthalmopathy did not progress within 18 months, Graves' hyperthyroidism was considered stable. TCR CDR3 underwent first-round RT-PCR with the HTBI primer set.

The chain couples TRBV27 to TRBJ2-7; 7 nucleotides line up with TRBD2. The sample here was peripheral blood mononuclear cells (PBMCs), taken at new diagnosis, from a patient treated with antithyroid drugs. The sequence was collected from a man aged 40-49 years with Graves disease. The CDR3 DNA sequence: TGTGCCAGCAGTTTGCGCCTAGCGGTCTCCTACGAGCAGTACTTC. Protein product: CASSLRLAVSYEQYF.